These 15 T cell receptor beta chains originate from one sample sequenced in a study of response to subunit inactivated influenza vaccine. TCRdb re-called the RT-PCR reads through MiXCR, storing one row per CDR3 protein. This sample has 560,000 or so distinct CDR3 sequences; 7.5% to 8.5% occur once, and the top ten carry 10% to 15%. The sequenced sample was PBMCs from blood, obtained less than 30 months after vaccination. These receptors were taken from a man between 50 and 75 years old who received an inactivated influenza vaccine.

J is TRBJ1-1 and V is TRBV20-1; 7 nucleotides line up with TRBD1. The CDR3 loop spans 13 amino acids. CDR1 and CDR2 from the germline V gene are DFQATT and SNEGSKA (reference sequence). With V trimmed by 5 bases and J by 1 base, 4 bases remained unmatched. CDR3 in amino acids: CSAPRQGNTEAFF. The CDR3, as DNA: TGCAGTGCTCCTAGACAGGGGAACACTGAAGCTTTCTTT.

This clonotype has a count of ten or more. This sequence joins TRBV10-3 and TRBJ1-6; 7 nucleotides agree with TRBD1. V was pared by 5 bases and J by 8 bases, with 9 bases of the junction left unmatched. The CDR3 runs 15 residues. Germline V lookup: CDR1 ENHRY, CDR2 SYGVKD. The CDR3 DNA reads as TGTGCCATCAGTTCCTCCTCCGACAGGGATTCACCCCTCCACTTT. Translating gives CAISSSSDRDSPLHF.

For the CDR3, the DNA is TGTGCCAGCAGTCGCGGGACAGGTTATCCCTACGAGCAGTACTTC. Translated: CASSRGTGYPYEQYF. The V call is TRBV12-3 or TRBV12-4, the J call TRBJ2-7; 8 positions agree with TRBD1. V lost 5 bases, J lost 2 bases, and 8 bases stayed unmatched. The CDR3 is made up of 15 amino acids.

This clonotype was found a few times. The CDR3 DNA follows: TGCAGTGCTTCGACTAGCGGGACTGATGAGCAGTTCTTC. This gives the protein CSASTSGTDEQFF. The chain links TRBV20-1 to TRBJ2-1, with TRBD2 identical over 11 bases. V trimming: 5 bases; J trimming: 8 bases; junction bases outside the gene matches: 5. Per germline, CDR1 DFQATT and CDR2 SNEGSKA (reference sequence). The CDR3 contains 13 residues.

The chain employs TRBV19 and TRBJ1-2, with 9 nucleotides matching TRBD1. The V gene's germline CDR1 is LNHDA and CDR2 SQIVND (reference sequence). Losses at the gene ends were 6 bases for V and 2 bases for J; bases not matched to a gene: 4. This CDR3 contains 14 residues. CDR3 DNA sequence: TGTGCCAGTAGCAACAGGGGGCAGAACTATGGCTACACCTTC. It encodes CASSNRGQNYGYTF.

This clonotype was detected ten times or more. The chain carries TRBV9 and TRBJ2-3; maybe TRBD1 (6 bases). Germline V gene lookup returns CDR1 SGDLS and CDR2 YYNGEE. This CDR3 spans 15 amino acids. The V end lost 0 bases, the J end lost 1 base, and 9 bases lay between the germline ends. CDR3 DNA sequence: TGTGCCAGCAGCGTAGCAGGGGTGGGCACAGATACGCAGTATTTT. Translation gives CASSVAGVGTDTQYF.

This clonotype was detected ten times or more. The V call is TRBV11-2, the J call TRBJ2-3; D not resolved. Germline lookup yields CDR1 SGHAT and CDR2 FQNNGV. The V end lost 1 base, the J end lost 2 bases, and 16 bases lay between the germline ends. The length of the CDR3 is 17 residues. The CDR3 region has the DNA TGTGCCAGCAGCTTAGGGGTTGGGTTTGGGTCCACAGATACGCAGTATTTT. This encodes CASSLGVGFGSTDTQYF.

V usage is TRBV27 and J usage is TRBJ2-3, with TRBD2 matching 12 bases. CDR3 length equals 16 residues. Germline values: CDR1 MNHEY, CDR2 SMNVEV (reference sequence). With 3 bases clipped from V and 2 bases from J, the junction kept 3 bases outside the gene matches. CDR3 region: CASSFRTSGITDTQYF. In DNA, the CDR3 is TGTGCCAGCAGTTTTAGGACTAGCGGGATCACAGATACGCAGTATTTT.

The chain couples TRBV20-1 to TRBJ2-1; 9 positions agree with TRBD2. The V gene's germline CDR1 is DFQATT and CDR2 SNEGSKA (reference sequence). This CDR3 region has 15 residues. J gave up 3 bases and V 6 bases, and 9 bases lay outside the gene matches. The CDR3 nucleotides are TGCAGTGCGTTAAGCGGGGGGAGCTACTACAATGAGCAGTTCTTC. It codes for CSALSGGSYYNEQFF.

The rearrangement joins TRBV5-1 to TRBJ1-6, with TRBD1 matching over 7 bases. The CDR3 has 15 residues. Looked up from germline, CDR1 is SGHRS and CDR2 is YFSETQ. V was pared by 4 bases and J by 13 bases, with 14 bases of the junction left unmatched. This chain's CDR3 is CASSQQQGYAFPLHF. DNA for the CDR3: TGCGCCAGCAGCCAGCAACAGGGGTACGCGTTTCCCCTCCACTTT.

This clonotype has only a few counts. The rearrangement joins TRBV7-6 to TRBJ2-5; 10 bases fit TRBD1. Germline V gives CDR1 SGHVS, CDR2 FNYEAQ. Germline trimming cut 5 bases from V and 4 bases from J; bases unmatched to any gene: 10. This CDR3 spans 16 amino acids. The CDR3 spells CASSPQTGGVGETQYF. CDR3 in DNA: TGTGCCAGCAGCCCCCAGACAGGGGGCGTAGGAGAGACCCAGTACTTC.

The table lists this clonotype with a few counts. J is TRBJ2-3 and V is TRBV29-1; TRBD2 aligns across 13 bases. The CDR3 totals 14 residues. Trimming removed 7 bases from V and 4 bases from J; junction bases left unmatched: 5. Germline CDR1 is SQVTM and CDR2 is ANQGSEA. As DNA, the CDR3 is TGCAGCGGGGCCGGGACTAGCGGGGCAGATACGCAGTATTTT. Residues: CSGAGTSGADTQYF.

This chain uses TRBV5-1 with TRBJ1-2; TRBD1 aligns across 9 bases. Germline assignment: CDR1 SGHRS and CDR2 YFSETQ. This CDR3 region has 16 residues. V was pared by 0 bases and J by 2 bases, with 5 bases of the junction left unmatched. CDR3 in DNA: TGCGCCAGCAGCTTGGGGGACAGGGAGGGGAACTATGGCTACACCTTC. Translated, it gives CASSLGDREGNYGYTF. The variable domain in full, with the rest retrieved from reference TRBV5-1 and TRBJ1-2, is KAGVTQTPRYLIKTRGQQVTLSCSPISGHRSVSWYQQTPGQGLQFLFEYFSETQRNKGNFPGRFSGRQFSNSRSEMNVSTLELGDSALYLCASSLGDREGNYGYTFGSGTRLTVV.

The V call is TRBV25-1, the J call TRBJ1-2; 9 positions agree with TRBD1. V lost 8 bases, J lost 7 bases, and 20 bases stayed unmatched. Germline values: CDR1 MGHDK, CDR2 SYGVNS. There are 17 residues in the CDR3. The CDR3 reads CASAITETGGHFGGYTF. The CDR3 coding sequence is TGTGCCAGCGCAATTACCGAGACAGGGGGACATTTTGGTGGCTACACCTTC.

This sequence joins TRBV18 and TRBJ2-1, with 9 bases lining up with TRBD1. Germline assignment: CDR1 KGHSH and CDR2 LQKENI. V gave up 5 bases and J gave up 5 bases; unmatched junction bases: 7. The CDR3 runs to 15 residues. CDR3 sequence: CASSFDRGGNNEQFF. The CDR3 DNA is TGTGCCAGCTCATTCGACAGGGGGGGTAACAATGAGCAGTTCTTC.